The 20 T cell receptor beta chains presented below share a single source sample, sequenced in a study of cytomegalovirus exposure and HLA in healthy donors (dated by TCRdb to 2016 to 2017). Library prep was done by the immunoSEQ multiplex PCR assay. A mixture of 60 forward primers for TCR Vbeta segments and 13 reverse primers for TCR Jbeta segments was used in the multiplex PCR. The table was pulled from immuneACCESS by TCRdb, which kept in-frame rearrangements only. Such tables lose some clones; where checked, under half of the loss comes from unresolved V genes, and the rest has no known cause. A total of around 110,000 clones appear in this sample, 65% to 90% of them only once. The ten largest clones capture around 4.2% of the sample. The sample consisted of PBMCs. Receptors were obtained from a woman in her twenties or thirties in good health and CMV-seronegative.

The chain couples TRBV18 to TRBJ2-2; D may be TRBD2 (5 bases). CDR1 and CDR2 from the germline V gene are KGHSH and LQKENI. The V and J ends lost 2 bases and 4 bases respectively, with 11 bases between them. This CDR3 has 15 amino acids. CDR3 protein: CASSPDRGLTGELFF. The DNA for the CDR3 is TGTGCCAGCTCACCAGATCGGGGTCTCACCGGGGAGCTGTTTTTT.

J is TRBJ1-2 and V is TRBV2; D may be TRBD1 (6 bases). This CDR3 has 15 residues. Germline CDR1 and CDR2: SNHLY and FYNNEI. V was clipped by 5 bases and J by 8 bases, with 21 bases between them. The CDR3 DNA sequence: TGTGCCAGCAGTACCACGGGGACAAGGCTTAGGGGCTACACCTTC. This codes for CASSTTGTRLRGYTF. The full variable domain, with the rest looked up from reference TRBV2 and TRBJ1-2, is EPEVTQTPSHQVTQMGQEVILRCVPISNHLYFYWYRQILGQKVEFLVSFYNNEISEKSEIFDDQFSVERPDGSNFTLKIRSTKLEDSAMYFCASSTTGTRLRGYTFGSGTRLTVV.

The sample holds a few counts of this clone. Within the sample, other DNA sequences also encode this same CDR3. The chain uses TRBV7-3 and TRBJ2-1; unclear D gene. The CDR3 runs to 13 residues. The V gene's germline CDR1 is SGHTA and CDR2 FQGTGA. V shed 2 bases and J shed 2 bases, with 4 bases lying between them. CDR3 sequence (DNA): TGTGCCAGCAGCTTAGCAGCCTACAATGAGCAGTTCTTC. Translating gives CASSLAAYNEQFF.

This clone was counted a single time. This chain joins TRBV5-1 and TRBJ2-7; D perhaps matches TRBD1 (5 bases). Germline V gene data show CDR1 as SGHRS and CDR2 as YFSETQ. V shed 2 bases and J shed 1 base, with 10 bases lying between them. This CDR3 has 14 residues. CDR3 sequence (DNA): TGCGCCAGCAGCTTACAGGCGACTTCCTACGAGCAGTACTTC. Translation: CASSLQATSYEQYF.

The V and J genes are TRBV20-1 and TRBJ2-2; D ambiguous. The germline V gene encodes CDR1 DFQATT and CDR2 SNEGSKA (reference sequence). V lost 1 base and J lost 6, with 3 bases in between. The CDR3 covers 11 residues. As DNA, the CDR3 is TGCAGTGCTAGAGGGCCCGGGGAGCTGTTTTTT. Translating gives CSARGPGELFF.

There are a few counts of this clone. This chain uses TRBV2 with TRBJ1-4; TRBD1 aligns across 9 bases. Per the germline V gene, CDR1 is SNHLY and CDR2 is FYNNEI. J gave up 10 bases and V 4 bases, and 4 bases lay outside the gene matches. This CDR3 is built from 13 residues. The CDR3 loop reads CASSVTGGGKLFF. The CDR3 coding sequence is TGTGCCAGCAGTGTGACAGGGGGAGGAAAACTGTTTTTT.

V and J are TRBV9 and TRBJ2-7, with TRBD2 matching 7 bases. The ends lost 0 bases at V and 9 bases at J; junction bases unmatched: 12. The CDR3 consists of 15 residues. Germline values: CDR1 SGDLS, CDR2 YYNGEE. The CDR3 is CASSVEASGGRRQYF. CDR3 DNA: TGTGCCAGCAGCGTAGAGGCTAGCGGAGGGCGACGGCAGTACTTC.

The V gene is TRBV28, the J gene TRBJ2-2; 9 nucleotides line up with TRBD2. The V gene end was trimmed by 6 bases and the J gene end by 8 bases; junction bases not matched to a gene: 7. The CDR3 sequence is 14 residues long. Germline loops: CDR1 MDHEN, CDR2 SYDVKM. The CDR3 loop reads CASRSGTSTGELFF. The CDR3, as DNA: TGTGCCAGCAGATCCGGGACTAGCACTGGGGAGCTGTTTTTT. Full variable domain (remainder filled in from reference TRBV28 and TRBJ2-2): DVKVTQSSRYLVKRTGEKVFLECVQDMDHENMFWYRQDPGLGLRLIYFSYDVKMKEKGDIPEGYSVSREKKERFSLILESASTNQTSMYLCASRSGTSTGELFFGEGSRLTVL.

The genes are TRBV19 and TRBJ2-5; TRBD1 might be the D (5 bases). The CDR3 runs 14 residues. CDR1 and CDR2 from the germline V gene are LNHDA and SQIVND (reference sequence). Trimming shortened V by 4 bases and J by 5 bases, and 14 bases separated the two germline ends. The CDR3 DNA sequence: TGTGCCAGTAGTACCCGCCAGGGCTCGGAGACCCAGTACTTC. It is translated as CASSTRQGSETQYF. Supplemented by reference TRBV19 and TRBJ2-5, the full variable domain reads DGGITQSPKYLFRKEGQNVTLSCEQNLNHDAMYWYRQDPGQGLRLIYYSQIVNDFQKGDIAEGYSVSREKKESFPLTVTSAQKNPTAFYLCASSTRQGSETQYFGPGTRLLVL.

The chain carries TRBV9 and TRBJ2-1; 14 nucleotides line up with TRBD2. With V trimmed by 2 bases and J by 9 bases, 7 bases remained unmatched. Germline lookup yields CDR1 SGDLS and CDR2 YYNGEE. The CDR3 runs 16 residues. CDR3 sequence reads: CASSVRLAGGLVEQFF. DNA of the CDR3: TGTGCCAGCAGCGTTAGACTAGCGGGAGGGCTAGTTGAGCAGTTCTTC.

V is TRBV6-1 and J is TRBJ2-2; 7 nucleotides line up with TRBD1. The CDR3 covers 15 residues. The germline gives CDR1 MNHNS, CDR2 SASEGT. V was clipped by 7 bases and J by 4 bases; unmatched bases: 9. CDR3 region: CASTTPGQTTGELFF. CDR3 coding DNA: TGTGCCAGCACTACCCCGGGACAGACCACCGGGGAGCTGTTTTTT.

The chain uses TRBV7-2 and TRBJ1-1; no clear D. The germline V gene encodes CDR1 SGHTA and CDR2 FQGNSA. The length of the CDR3 is 13 residues. Trimming removed 0 bases at V and 10 bases at J, with 12 bases between. DNA for the CDR3: TGTGCCAGCAGCTTAGCGTACGTAGAGGGAGCTTTCTTT. It specifies CASSLAYVEGAFF. The whole variable domain, remainder taken from reference TRBV7-2 and TRBJ1-1, is GAGVSQSPSNKVTEKGKDVELRCDPISGHTALYWYRQSLGQGLEFLIYFQGNSAPDKSGLPSDRFSAERTGGSVSTLTIQRTQQEDSAVYLCASSLAYVEGAFFGQGTRLTVV.

The chain carries TRBV5-4 and TRBJ1-1, with D perhaps TRBD1 (6 bases). The CDR3 is made up of 14 amino acids. Trimming stripped 5 bases from V and 1 base from J, with 12 bases between. Germline V lookup: CDR1 SGHNT, CDR2 YYREEE (reference sequence). The CDR3 loop reads CASSTGTGNTEAFF. The CDR3, as DNA: TGTGCCAGCAGTACAGGGACCGGGAACACTGAAGCTTTCTTT. Filled out from reference TRBV5-4 and TRBJ1-1, the complete variable domain reads ETGVTQSPTHLIKTRGQQVTLRCSSQSGHNTVSWYQQALGQGPQFIFQYYREEENGRGNFPPRFSGLQFPNYSSELNVNALELDDSALYLCASSTGTGNTEAFFGQGTRLTVV.

The chain is built from TRBV5-5 and TRBJ1-6, with 9 bases lining up with TRBD1. The trim removed 4 bases at V and 7 bases at J, leaving 3 bases unmatched. CDR3 length: 14 residues. Germline V gene data show CDR1 as SGHKS and CDR2 as YYEKEE (reference sequence). In DNA, the CDR3 is TGTGCCAGCAGCCCCGGGACAGGGAATTCACCCCTCCACTTT. Its translation: CASSPGTGNSPLHF. Full variable domain (remainder filled in from reference TRBV5-5 and TRBJ1-6): DAGVTQSPTHLIKTRGQQVTLRCSPISGHKSVSWYQQVLGQGPQFIFQYYEKEERGRGNFPDRFSARQFPNYSSELNVNALLLGDSALYLCASSPGTGNSPLHFGNGTRLTVT.

This chain connects TRBV29-1 to TRBJ2-1; no firm D call. V lost 0 bases, J lost 3 bases, and 15 bases lay in between. The CDR3 runs 16 residues. Looked up from germline, CDR1 is SQVTM and CDR2 is ANQGSEA. The DNA of the CDR3 is TGCAGCGTTGAAGATCTTGGAACTAACCTCTACAATGAGCAGTTCTTC. It codes for CSVEDLGTNLYNEQFF.

The chain recombines TRBV5-4 with TRBJ2-5, with TRBD2 matching 9 bases. V lost 4 bases, J lost 1 base, and 11 bases stayed unmatched. The germline V gene has CDR1 SGHNT and CDR2 YYREEE (reference sequence). This CDR3 is 17 amino acids long. CDR3 DNA: TGTGCCAGCAGCAAGGGACTAGCCCAGAGGGGCCAAGAGACCCAGTACTTC. Translation: CASSKGLAQRGQETQYF.

The gene calls are TRBV7-8 and TRBJ1-5, with 7 bases that match TRBD1. Germline V gives CDR1 SGHVS, CDR2 FQNEAQ. The CDR3 runs 16 residues. V gave up 3 bases and J gave up 11 bases; unmatched junction bases: 16. The CDR3 bases are TGTGCCAGCAGCTTCTCGACAGGGAGGTATGGCTCGGCCCAGCATTTT. Protein product: CASSFSTGRYGSAQHF.

The chain employs TRBV19 and TRBJ2-1; 10 nucleotides align to TRBD2. This CDR3 has 12 residues. In germline, CDR1 is LNHDA, CDR2 SQIVND (reference sequence). V lost 5 bases to trimming and J lost 15 bases; unmatched junction nucleotides: 7. The CDR3 DNA is TGTGCCAGTAGTTTTCTAGCGGGAGCTGCGTTCTTC. Encoded protein: CASSFLAGAAFF.

A word on this clone: Other DNA variants within this sample encode the same CDR3. The chain links TRBV28 to TRBJ2-7, with D possibly TRBD1 on 5 matching bases. Per the germline V gene, CDR1 is MDHEN and CDR2 is SYDVKM. There are 12 residues in the CDR3. Trimming removed 4 bases at V and 4 bases at J, with 8 bases between. Here the CDR3 reads CASSSDIYEQYF. The CDR3 coding sequence is TGTGCCAGCAGTTCGGACATATACGAGCAGTACTTC.

The chain employs TRBV21-1 and TRBJ2-7; TRBD1 was called by the table and not checked on the DNA. TRBV21-1 is recorded as a pseudogene. This CDR3 region has 17 residues. The DNA of the CDR3 is TGTGCCAGCAGCTCTCGGACAGGCACCTACCCCCTCTACGAGCAGTACTTC. As protein: CASSSRTGTYPLYEQYF.